This is a list of T cell receptor beta chains from one sample in a study of blood T cell repertoires in COVID-19. The repertoire was sequenced with immunoSEQ multiplex PCR; TCRdb's copy has only in-frame clones and lacks some. In the table there are some 100,000 clones, about four fifths of which are singletons. The sample was peripheral blood. Receptors originate from a human donor in a cohort sampled during active COVID-19. CDR3s include the opening cysteine and the closing phenylalanine or tryptophan. D genes are given only for firm matches. Some rows mark clone size as missing; the rest say once, few, many or name a class of expanded clone.

>NA|NA|TRBJ1-5|TRBV6-2/TRBV6-3|13
TGTGCCAGCAGTTACGGGAGTAATCAGCCCCAGCATTTT
CASSYGSNQPQHF
>NA|NA|TRBJ2-7|TRBV3-1/TRBV3-2|12
TGTGCCAGCCGAGCGGGTACCTACGAGCAGTACTTC
CASRAGTYEQYF
>TRBD1|once|TRBJ1-1|TRBV18|16
TGTGCCAGCTCACCCCGCGGACAGGGTTGGATGACTGAAGCTTTCTTT
CASSPRGQGWMTEAFF
>NA|NA|TRBJ1-1|TRBV25-1|16
TGTGCCAGCAGTGAATACGGGGGGGAAAGGAACACTGAAGCTTTCTTT
CASSEYGGERNTEAFF
>NA|once|TRBJ1-5|TRBV6-1|13
TGTGCCAGCAGTGAGGACCCAGGGCAGCCCCAGCATTTT
CASSEDPGQPQHF
>NA|NA|TRBJ1-6|TRBV6-6|15
TGTGCCAGCAGGGAAACACAGGGTTGGAATTCACCCCTCCACTTT
CASRETQGWNSPLHF
>NA|NA|TRBJ2-3|TRBV7-6|16
TGTGCCAGCAGCCTCGTGGCTAGTTGGGGCACAGATACGCAGTATTTT
CASSLVASWGTDTQYF
>NA|NA|TRBJ2-7|TRBV10-3|15
TGTGCCATCAGTGAGGCTTCCGGGACACTCTACGAGCAGTACTTC
CAISEASGTLYEQYF
>NA|once|TRBJ1-1|TRBV11-2|13
TGTGCCAGCAGGAGAAGTGAGAACACTGAAGCTTTCTTT
CASRRSENTEAFF
>TRBD2|NA|TRBJ2-7|TRBV30|15
TGTGCCTGGAGGGTGACTAGCGGGAGCTCCTACGAGCAGTACTTC
CAWRVTSGSSYEQYF
>NA|NA|TRBJ1-4|TRBV4-3|15
TGCGCCAGCAGGGGGTCGTGGCAGGGTAACGAAAAACTGTTTTTT
CASRGSWQGNEKLFF
>NA|NA|TRBJ2-5|TRBV5-5|14
TGTGCCAGCAGCTTTCCCACAGCCGAAGAGACCCAGTACTTC
CASSFPTAEETQYF
>NA|NA|TRBJ2-3|TRBV5-1|18
TGCGCCAGCAGCTTGGGTTTTATCTCACAGGGTTCCACAGATACGCAGTATTTT
CASSLGFISQGSTDTQYF
>TRBD1|NA|TRBJ2-5|TRBV7-8|14
TGTGCCAGCAGCGTGGACAGGACCCAAGAGACCCAGTACTTC
CASSVDRTQETQYF
>TRBD1|NA|TRBJ2-5|TRBV5-1|15
TGCGCCAGCAGCTTCCAGGGGGCCATCCAAGAGACCCAGTACTTC
CASSFQGAIQETQYF
>NA|NA|TRBJ2-7|TRBV19|13
TGTGCCAGTAGTACCCAGGACAGTCCCGAGCAGTACTTC
CASSTQDSPEQYF
>NA|few|TRBJ1-2|TRBV18|15
TGTGCCAGCTCACCTACAGGGAGTCCCGTGTATGGCTACACCTTC
CASSPTGSPVYGYTF
>NA|NA|TRBJ2-1|TRBV27|13
TGTGCCAGCAGTTCCCCCGACAGGCTGAGGCGGTTCTTC
CASSSPDRLRRFF